This T cell receptor beta chain was profiled in a study of T cells in Graves' hyperthyroidism and ophthalmopathy. Study-wide results and caveats: By a 13 V-J model, ophthalmopathy was set apart from stable hyperthyroidism.

Many counts were recorded for this clonotype. As yet, its antigen is unknown. This CDR3 spans 13 amino acids. V lost 2 bases to trimming and J lost 1 base, with 5 bases between them. Germline CDR1 and CDR2: SGHNT and YENEEA. TCR beta CDR3 sequences were amplified from RNA transcripts. HTBI primers were the set used in a first-round RT-PCR of the TCR CDR3. TCRdb re-derived calls from the multiplex PCR reads in MiXCR, one entry per CDR3 protein. The sample has approximately 400,000 distinct CDR3 sequences, 13% seen once. The sequencing sample was made of blood. The clonotype originates from a man younger than 40 with Graves' hyperthyroidism that later progressed to Graves' ophthalmopathy. The V gene is TRBV11-3, the J gene TRBJ1-1; no clear D gene. The CDR3 protein is CASSLQENTEAFF. DNA for the CDR3: TGTGCCAGCAGCTTACAAGAGAACACTGAAGCTTTCTTT.